What follows is one T cell receptor (beta chain) and its context. TCRdb's table, derived via immunoSEQ multiplex PCR, lists solely in-frame clones and lacks some. The table records about 57,000 clones, less than 95% of them present only once. The data originate from a study of control samples from healthy donors and cancer patients. V lost 0 bases to trimming and J lost 4 bases, with 10 bases between them. CDR3 length: 14 amino acids. CDR1 GTSNPN and CDR2 SVGIG come from the germline V gene (reference sequence). The sequence was collected from a man aged 30-40 years in good health. The sequenced sample consisted of blood. This chain connects TRBV30 to TRBJ2-1; D gene uncertain. The CDR3 DNA reads TGTGCCTGGAGTGTGACGGGCAGATACAATGAGCAGTTCTTC. The encoded protein is CAWSVTGRYNEQFF.